The 32 T cell receptor beta chains below were found in one sample sequenced in a study of CD8 T cells in Susac syndrome. Random hexamers were used to reverse transcribe the RNA input (about 0.45 to 1 ug). TCRdb redid the calling of the immunoSEQ multiplex PCR reads with MiXCR, one entry per CDR3 protein. This sample has about 300,000 distinct CDR3 sequences, with over 75% found just once. Specimen: CD8+ T cells from PBMCs. The source is a human donor with multiple sclerosis.

The chain uses TRBV25-1 and TRBJ2-2; 8 bases agree with TRBD1. This CDR3 is 16 amino acids long. J gave up 3 bases and V 0 bases, and 3 bases lay outside the gene matches. Looked up from germline, CDR1 is MGHDK and CDR2 is SYGVNS. The CDR3 is CASSEYGQGYTGELFF. The CDR3 DNA follows: TGTGCCAGCAGTGAATATGGACAGGGATACACCGGGGAGCTGTTTTTT.

This clonotype was seen a few times. The rearrangement uses TRBV29-1 and TRBJ2-7, with TRBD1 matching over 10 bases. Germline CDR1 SQVTM, CDR2 ANQGSEA. There are 13 residues in the CDR3. The trim removed 3 bases at V and 6 bases at J, leaving 5 bases unmatched. The CDR3 reads CSVDGTGDGEQYF. In nucleotides, the CDR3 is TGCAGCGTTGACGGGACAGGGGACGGCGAGCAGTACTTC.

This clonotype was counted once. This chain joins TRBV27 and TRBJ2-1, with D possibly being TRBD2 (5 bases). Trimming cost V 1 base and J 7 bases, with 14 bases left between them. The CDR3 extends over 15 amino acids. Germline CDR1 MNHEY, CDR2 SMNVEV (reference sequence). CDR3 in amino acids: CASSLYARAKNEQFF. The CDR3 DNA is TGTGCCAGCAGTTTATATGCGCGGGCCAAAAATGAGCAGTTCTTC.

In this sample, this clonotype turned up a few times. The chain uses TRBV4-3 and TRBJ2-3; D unresolved. Trimming cost V 2 bases and J 0 bases, with 9 bases left between them. CDR1 LGHNA and CDR2 YSLEER come from the germline V gene. The CDR3 loop spans 15 amino acids. CDR3 sequence: CASSQTRDSTDTQYF. CDR3 sequence (DNA): TGCGCCAGCAGCCAAACAAGAGACAGCACAGATACGCAGTATTTT.

The DNA for the CDR3 is TGTGCCAGCAGTGAAAAGGACAGGGGGATTGAGCAGTTCTTC. It translates to CASSEKDRGIEQFF. The chain employs TRBV2 and TRBJ2-1; 10 bases fit TRBD1. J was trimmed by 9 bases and V by 2 bases; bases with no gene match: 4. The V gene's germline CDR1 is SNHLY and CDR2 FYNNEI. The CDR3 is made up of 14 amino acids.

The chain has TRBV9 and TRBJ2-3; no firm D call. Per the germline V gene, CDR1 is SGDLS and CDR2 is YYNGEE. Trimming pared 5 bases from V and 0 bases from J, leaving 10 bases between. The CDR3 totals 14 residues. CDR3 residues: CASSTLTSTDTQYF. CDR3 DNA sequence: TGTGCCAGCAGTACATTGACTAGCACAGATACGCAGTATTTT.

The rearrangement uses TRBV6-2 or TRBV6-3 and TRBJ2-1; 11 nucleotides line up with TRBD2. The CDR3 has 16 residues. Unmatched junction bases numbered 6, after V lost 0 bases and J lost 8 bases. Germline loops: CDR1 MNHEY, CDR2 SVGEGT. CDR3 residues: CASSYSASGGRDEQFF. The CDR3 DNA is TGTGCCAGCAGTTACTCCGCTAGCGGGGGGCGGGATGAGCAGTTCTTC.

This chain uses TRBV24-1 with TRBJ2-1; TRBD2 aligns across 12 bases. This CDR3 is 17 amino acids long. Trimming cost V 4 bases and J 2 bases; bases outside gene matches: 5. CDR1 and CDR2 (germline): KGHDR, SFDVKD. CDR3 in amino acids: CATSDPRLAGAYNEQFF. The CDR3 bases are TGTGCCACCAGTGACCCGAGACTAGCGGGAGCCTACAATGAGCAGTTCTTC.

This rearrangement joins TRBV6-4 to TRBJ2-1; 15 bases align to TRBD2. The CDR3 has 17 amino acids. The trim removed 3 bases at V and 8 bases at J, leaving 8 bases unmatched. Germline CDR1 and CDR2: MRHNA and SNTAGT. The CDR3 loop is CASSEGLAGGTRDEQFF. Here the CDR3 DNA reads TGTGCCAGCAGTGAGGGACTAGCGGGAGGCACAAGGGATGAGCAGTTCTTC.

This sequence joins TRBV30 and TRBJ1-6; possibly TRBD1 for D (6 bases). Germline V lookup: CDR1 GTSNPN, CDR2 SVGIG (reference sequence). The CDR3 consists of 16 residues. V gave up 0 bases and J gave up 0 bases, with 9 bases separating them. The CDR3 DNA sequence: TGTGCCTGGAGTGTTGACAGGAGCTCCTATAATTCACCCCTCCACTTT. Amino acids: CAWSVDRSSYNSPLHF.

This chain links TRBV28 with TRBJ2-7; 9 bases align to TRBD1. Germline V CDR1 and CDR2: MDHEN, SYDVKM. This CDR3 is built from 15 residues. V was clipped by 6 bases and J by 2 bases; unmatched bases: 8. DNA for the CDR3: TGTGCCAGCAGCCCACAGACAGGGGGACCCTACGAGCAGTACTTC. Protein sequence: CASSPQTGGPYEQYF. The whole variable domain, remainder taken from reference TRBV28 and TRBJ2-7, is DVKVTQSSRYLVKRTGEKVFLECVQDMDHENMFWYRQDPGLGLRLIYFSYDVKMKEKGDIPEGYSVSREKKERFSLILESASTNQTSMYLCASSPQTGGPYEQYFGPGTRLTVT.

The J gene is TRBJ2-5, the V gene TRBV12-3 or TRBV12-4, with TRBD1 matching over 8 bases. Trimming at V came to 4 bases and at J to 5 bases, leaving 6 bases not matched to a gene. The CDR3 is 14 residues long. In DNA, the CDR3 is TGTGCCAGCAGTTCCTGGACAGGGCGCGAGACCCAGTACTTC. It codes for CASSSWTGRETQYF.

This chain uses TRBV28 with TRBJ1-5; D gene unclear. Germline assignment: CDR1 MDHEN and CDR2 SYDVKM. The ends were cut back, 3 bases at V and 4 bases at J, with 13 bases in the middle. CDR3 size: 15 residues. The CDR3 here is CASSLSDLGNQPQHF. The CDR3 DNA follows: TGTGCCAGCAGTTTGTCGGACCTAGGAAATCAGCCCCAGCATTTT.

V gene TRBV28 combines with J gene TRBJ1-1; D gene uncertain. This CDR3 is 15 amino acids long. The V gene lost 3 bases and the J gene lost 8 bases, with 19 bases spanning the gap. Germline-derived CDR1 and CDR2 are MDHEN and SYDVKM. In DNA form, the CDR3 reads TGTGCCAGCAGTTTTTCAGGTTTTTGGCCCCCAGAAGCTTTCTTT. Residues: CASSFSGFWPPEAFF.

V gene TRBV7-9 combines with J gene TRBJ1-2; D gene unclear. Germline values: CDR1 SEHNR, CDR2 FQNEAQ (reference sequence). The CDR3 loop spans 15 amino acids. V was clipped by 0 bases and J by 4 bases, with 12 bases between them. The CDR3 nucleotides are TGTGCCAGCAGCTTAGCACCGGTCCTATTCTATGGCTACACCTTC. This encodes CASSLAPVLFYGYTF.

This clonotype was recorded once. J is TRBJ2-7 and V is TRBV3-1, with 8 bases fitting TRBD1. This CDR3 is built from 16 residues. Looked up from germline, CDR1 is LGHDT and CDR2 is YNNKEL (reference sequence). The V and J ends lost 0 bases and 4 bases, in that order; junction bases with no gene match: 8. CDR3 nucleotide sequence: TGTGCCAGCAGCCAAGAGCCGGTCGACAGGGGTTACGAGCAGTACTTC. Translation gives CASSQEPVDRGYEQYF.

This clonotype showed up just a few times. The chain has TRBV30 and TRBJ2-7, with D maybe TRBD2 (6 bases). From germline, CDR1 is GTSNPN and CDR2 SVGIG (reference sequence). V was cut by 1 base and J by 2 bases, with 6 bases left in between. The CDR3 totals 12 residues. The CDR3 loop reads CAWSGGAYEQYF. The CDR3 coding sequence is TGTGCCTGGAGTGGCGGGGCCTACGAGCAGTACTTC.

The gene calls are TRBV19 and TRBJ2-3; TRBD2 is a possible D gene (5 bases). The germline gives CDR1 LNHDA, CDR2 SQIVND (reference sequence). The CDR3 sequence is 15 residues long. Trimming took off 2 bases at V and 6 bases at J, with 15 bases between the two ends. Here the CDR3 reads CASSILALPGDTQYF. The CDR3, as DNA: TGTGCCAGTAGTATACTAGCCCTCCCTGGGGATACGCAGTATTTT.

The chain is built from TRBV28 and TRBJ2-2; tentatively, D is TRBD1 (6 bases). Germline V gene sequence: CDR1 MDHEN, CDR2 SYDVKM. The CDR3 spans 15 residues. The V gene lost 4 bases and the J gene lost 5 bases, with 14 bases spanning the gap. In DNA form, the CDR3 reads TGTGCCAGCAGTTCCATCCGGGACACTACCGGGGAGCTGTTTTTT. Protein: CASSSIRDTTGELFF.

In this sample, this clonotype turned up once. This chain links TRBV20-1 with TRBJ2-7; 12 nucleotides line up with TRBD2. There are 17 residues in the CDR3. Germline V lookup: CDR1 DFQATT, CDR2 SNEGSKA (reference sequence). Trimming at V came to 1 base and at J to 3 bases, leaving 10 bases not matched to a gene. The CDR3 reads CSARGRRTSGIHYEQYF. The CDR3 DNA is TGCAGTGCTAGAGGTCGGAGGACTAGCGGGATCCACTACGAGCAGTACTTC.

The J gene is TRBJ2-7, the V gene TRBV9; D is uncertain. This CDR3 has 15 residues. Germline V gives CDR1 SGDLS, CDR2 YYNGEE. The V and J ends lost 0 bases and 2 bases respectively, with 12 bases between them. This CDR3 reads CASSVAADNPYEQYF. The CDR3 region has the DNA TGTGCCAGCAGCGTAGCGGCAGATAATCCCTACGAGCAGTACTTC.

The chain links TRBV28 to TRBJ2-1; 9 positions agree with TRBD1. Germline CDR1 is MDHEN and CDR2 is SYDVKM. The CDR3 length is 18 residues. With 5 bases clipped from V and 0 bases from J, the junction kept 11 bases outside the gene matches. CDR3 protein: CASSPPGTGLFSYNEQFF. The CDR3, as DNA: TGTGCCAGCAGTCCTCCCGGGACAGGGCTGTTCTCCTACAATGAGCAGTTCTTC.

The chain is built from TRBV30 and TRBJ2-1; D not resolved. This CDR3 region has 14 residues. Germline assignment: CDR1 GTSNPN and CDR2 SVGIG (reference sequence). V was cut by 4 bases and J by 5 bases, with 15 bases left in between. The CDR3 coding sequence is TGTGCCTGGACTAGTAGCCCAGGCGACAATGAGCAGTTCTTC. Amino acids: CAWTSSPGDNEQFF.

V usage is TRBV30 and J usage is TRBJ2-7, with 7 bases that match TRBD2. The CDR3 spans 12 residues. The J segment lost 7 bases and the V segment lost 3 bases, leaving 6 bases of the junction unmatched. Germline-derived CDR1 and CDR2 are GTSNPN and SVGIG (reference sequence). The CDR3 DNA reads as TGTGCCTGGAGAACTAGCGTCTGGGAGCAGTACTTC. It is translated as CAWRTSVWEQYF.

The chain recombines TRBV19 with TRBJ2-1, with 11 bases aligning to TRBD2. Trimming cost V 6 bases and J 8 bases; bases outside gene matches: 9. This CDR3 contains 15 residues. Germline V gene data show CDR1 as LNHDA and CDR2 as SQIVND (reference sequence). In DNA form, the CDR3 reads TGTGCCAGTAGGGAACTAGCGGGAGTGGTCCATGAGCAGTTCTTC. Translation gives CASRELAGVVHEQFF.

The chain has TRBV20-1 and TRBJ2-1; D is unresolved. V was cut by 3 bases and J by 2 bases, with 17 bases left in between. This CDR3 spans 16 amino acids. Germline lookup yields CDR1 DFQATT and CDR2 SNEGSKA (reference sequence). The CDR3 spells CSARLTGPTPYNEQFF. CDR3 bases: TGCAGTGCTAGGCTAACCGGGCCCACACCCTACAATGAGCAGTTCTTC.

The chain uses TRBV6-1 and TRBJ2-1, with 10 bases identical to TRBD1. Germline V gives CDR1 MNHNS, CDR2 SASEGT. After removal of 6 bases from V and 8 bases from J, the junction contained 7 bases not matched to a gene. The CDR3 length is 14 residues. The CDR3: CASRTGGAGDEQFF. The DNA for the CDR3 is TGTGCCAGCAGGACAGGGGGCGCAGGCGATGAGCAGTTCTTC.

This clonotype was counted between two and nine times. V and J are TRBV10-2 and TRBJ2-3; D is unresolved. The CDR3 is 16 amino acids. Germline V gives CDR1 WSHSY, CDR2 SAAADI. Trimming shortened V by 6 bases and J by 0 bases, and 16 bases separated the two germline ends. CDR3 region: CASSATAAPSTDTQYF. The CDR3, as DNA: TGCGCCAGCAGCGCCACCGCAGCGCCCAGCACAGATACGCAGTATTTT.

V gene TRBV20-1 combines with J gene TRBJ2-3; D is uncertain. Germline CDR1 is DFQATT and CDR2 is SNEGSKA (reference sequence). CDR3 length equals 15 residues. V gave up 0 bases and J gave up 4 bases, with 14 bases separating them. The DNA for the CDR3 is TGCAGTGCTAGAGATCCCCCGATAGAGGCAGATACGCAGTATTTT. Translation: CSARDPPIEADTQYF.

This sequence joins TRBV30 and TRBJ1-2, with D unresolved. Trimming removed 0 bases from V and 7 bases from J, with 15 bases in between. The V gene's germline CDR1 is GTSNPN and CDR2 SVGIG (reference sequence). The CDR3 is 14 amino acids. The CDR3 loop is CAWSVQGLSLGYTF. CDR3 nucleotides: TGTGCCTGGAGTGTCCAAGGGTTGAGCCTTGGCTACACCTTC.

CDR3 residues: CASSGPPQGGKRYNEQFF. DNA of the CDR3: TGTGCCAGCAGTGGCCCTCCACAGGGGGGTAAAAGGTACAATGAGCAGTTCTTC. This chain links TRBV12-3 or TRBV12-4 with TRBJ2-1, with TRBD1 matching over 8 bases. The CDR3 has 18 residues. J gave up 4 bases and V 5 bases, and 16 bases lay outside the gene matches.

The chain couples TRBV27 to TRBJ1-5; no clear D. This CDR3 has 13 residues. V dropped 2 bases and J dropped 5 bases, with 7 bases sitting between them. Germline CDR1 is MNHEY and CDR2 is SMNVEV (reference sequence). The DNA for the CDR3 is TGTGCCAGCAGTTTACAGGCCTATCAGCCCCAGCATTTT. As protein: CASSLQAYQPQHF.